This TCR beta chain came from a study of molecular identifiers for immune sequencing clone quantification. This clonotype has more than one count but fewer than ten. TCRdb redid the calling of the PCR reads with MiXCR, one entry per CDR3 protein. The sample carries over 550,000 distinct CDR3 sequences, roughly 25% recorded once. From germline, CDR1 is SQVTM and CDR2 ANQGSEA. The V gene lost 4 bases and the J gene lost 3 bases, with 10 bases spanning the gap. CDR3 size: 12 residues. V usage is TRBV29-1 and J usage is TRBJ2-7, with D unresolved. Source material: naive CD8+ T cells from blood, with Jurkat cell RNA spiked in. Indicated subset: FACS-sorted CD8+CD4-CCR7+CD45RA+ naive T cells. The clonotype was recovered from a human donor in good health. Some libraries in this study had Jurkat cell RNA spiked in. This CDR3 is CSVAQTFYEQYF. The DNA for the CDR3 is TGCAGCGTTGCACAGACTTTCTACGAGCAGTACTTC.